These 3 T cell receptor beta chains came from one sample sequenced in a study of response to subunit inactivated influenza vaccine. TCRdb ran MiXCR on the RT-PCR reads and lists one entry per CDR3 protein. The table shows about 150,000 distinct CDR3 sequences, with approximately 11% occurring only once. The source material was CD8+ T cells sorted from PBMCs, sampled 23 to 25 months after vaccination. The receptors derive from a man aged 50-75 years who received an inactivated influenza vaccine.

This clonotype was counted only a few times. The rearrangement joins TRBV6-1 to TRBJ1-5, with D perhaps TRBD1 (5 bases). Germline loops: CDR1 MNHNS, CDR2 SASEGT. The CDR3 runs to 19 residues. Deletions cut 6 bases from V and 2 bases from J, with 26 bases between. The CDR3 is CASSSKVGDSPRGNQPQHF. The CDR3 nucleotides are TGTGCCAGCAGCTCCAAGGTGGGGGACTCCCCAAGGGGCAATCAGCCCCAGCATTTT.

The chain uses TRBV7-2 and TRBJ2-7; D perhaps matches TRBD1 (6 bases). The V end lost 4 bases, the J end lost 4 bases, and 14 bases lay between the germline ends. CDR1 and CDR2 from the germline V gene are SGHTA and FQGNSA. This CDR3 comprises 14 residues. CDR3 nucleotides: TGTGCCAGCAGCTCCCGGACAGAAAGTTACGAGCAGTACTTC. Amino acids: CASSSRTESYEQYF.

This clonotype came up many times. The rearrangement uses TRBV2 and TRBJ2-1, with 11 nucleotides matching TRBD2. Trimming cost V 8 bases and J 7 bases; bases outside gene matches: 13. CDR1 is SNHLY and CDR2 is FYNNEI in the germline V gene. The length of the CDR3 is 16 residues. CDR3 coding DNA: TGTGCCAGCGCGGAGGAACCGGGACTAGCGGAAAATGAGCAGTTCTTC. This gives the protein CASAEEPGLAENEQFF.